This T cell receptor beta chain was captured by sequencing in a study of T-cell reconstitution after alpha-beta-depleted transplantation in children. Library preparation (for TCRbeta) was performed with unique molecular identifiers. A single record per CDR3 protein comes from TCRdb applying MiXCR to the PCR reads. The sample includes 450,000 to 550,000 distinct CDR3 sequences, around 10% of them seen just once. This clonotype was counted at least ten times. Germline-derived CDR1 and CDR2 are DFQATT and SNEGSKA (reference sequence). The CDR3 has 11 amino acids. With 3 bases removed from V and 7 bases from J, the gap between germline ends came to 7 bases.

The chain uses TRBV20-1 and TRBJ2-1; no definite D call. This TCR derives from a female patient aged 2-15 years who had a stem cell transplant for aplastic anemia, so the T cells may come from the graft donor. The sample consisted of PBMCs, mostly from graft donor cells, taken 180 days after TCRalphabeta/CD19-depleted stem cell transplant. The CDR3 DNA is TGCAGTGCTAGGCCCCAGAATGAGCAGTTCTTC. It specifies CSARPQNEQFF.